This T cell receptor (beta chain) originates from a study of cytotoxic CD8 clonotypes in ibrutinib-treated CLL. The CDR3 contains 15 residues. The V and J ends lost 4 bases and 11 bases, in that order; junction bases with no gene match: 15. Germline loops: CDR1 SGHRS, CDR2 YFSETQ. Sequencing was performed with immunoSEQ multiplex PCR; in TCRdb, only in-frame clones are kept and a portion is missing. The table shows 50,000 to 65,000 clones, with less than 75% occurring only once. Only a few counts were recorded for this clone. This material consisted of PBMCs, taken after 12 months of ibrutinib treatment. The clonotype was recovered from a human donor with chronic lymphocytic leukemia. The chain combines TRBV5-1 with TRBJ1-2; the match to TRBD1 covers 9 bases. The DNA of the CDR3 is TGCGCCAGCAGCCTGGAAGCCGGGACAGGGACTTCTTACACCTTC. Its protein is CASSLEAGTGTSYTF. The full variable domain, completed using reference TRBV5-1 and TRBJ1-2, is KAGVTQTPRYLIKTRGQQVTLSCSPISGHRSVSWYQQTPGQGLQFLFEYFSETQRNKGNFPGRFSGRQFSNSRSEMNVSTLELGDSALYLCASSLEAGTGTSYTFGSGTRLTVV.